This is a list of T cell receptor beta chains from one sample in a study of early T cells in non-severe SARS-CoV-2 infection. TCRdb independently ran MiXCR on the 5' RACE reads; one entry per CDR3 protein. Of tens of thousands of distinct CDR3 sequences detected, roughly a sixth appear once; the ten largest clones hold 8% to 10%. The specimen was whole blood, collected at baseline. Receptor source: an adult who was a healthcare worker with PCR-confirmed SARS-CoV-2 infection or an uninfected control (not recorded which). Each CDR3 is given with its conserved first and last residue. A D gene is named only where the DNA matches it firmly. Rows may omit the clone size; those that give it use once, few, many or a size class.

j_call,cdr3_length,d_call,v_call,clone_size,cdr3_aa,cdr3_nt
TRBJ1-6,14,.,TRBV10-3,few,CAIGTGPPDSPLHF,TGTGCCATCGGAACAGGACCCCCTGATTCACCCCTCCACTTT
TRBJ1-4,12,.,TRBV2,many,CASNSRVEKLFF,TGTGCCAGCAATAGCAGGGTAGAAAAACTGTTTTTT
TRBJ2-3,11,.,TRBV4-2,.,CASSQRDTQYF,TGTGCCAGCAGCCAACGAGATACGCAGTATTTT
TRBJ2-2,13,.,TRBV5-1,many,CASSVTATGELFF,TGCGCCAGCAGCGTGACAGCCACCGGGGAGCTGTTTTTT
TRBJ2-5,14,.,TRBV18,.,CASSPRRVEETQYF,TGTGCCAGCTCACCAAGGAGAGTAGAAGAGACCCAGTACTTC
TRBJ2-1,18,.,TRBV15,.,CATSRTGSPGLGYNEQFF,TGTGCCACCAGCAGGACAGGGTCCCCGGGACTAGGCTACAATGAGCAGTTCTTT
TRBJ2-7,12,TRBD1,TRBV10-3,.,CAISEPGQGQYF,TGTGCCATCAGTGAGCCGGGACAGGGGCAGTACTTC
TRBJ2-1,14,TRBD1,TRBV5-1,few,CASRQGDPHNEQFF,TGCGCCAGCAGGCAGGGGGACCCACACAATGAGCAGTTCTTC
TRBJ1-6,14,.,TRBV6-1,few,CASSEGRGNSPLHF,TGTGCCAGCAGTGAAGGCAGGGGTAATTCACCCCTCCACTTT
TRBJ2-1,16,.,TRBV6-5,few,CASSYSQGGSYNEQFF,TGTGCCAGCAGTTACTCCCAAGGGGGCTCCTACAATGAGCAGTTCTTC
TRBJ1-1,15,.,TRBV12-3/TRBV12-4,few,CASSSGLQMNTEAFF,TGTGCCAGCAGTTCGGGACTCCAGATGAACACTGAAGCTTTCTTT
TRBJ2-7,17,.,TRBV5-5,.,CASSEAGDFIRTYEQYF,TGTGCCAGCAGCGAAGCCGGGGACTTTATAAGAACCTACGAGCAGTACTTC
TRBJ1-5,13,.,TRBV10-2,.,CASSETSGWPQHF,TGCGCCAGCAGTGAGACATCAGGGTGGCCCCAGCATTTT
TRBJ2-5,19,TRBD2,TRBV7-8,few,CASSLVPGLAGVSQETQYF,TGTGCCAGCAGCTTAGTACCGGGACTAGCGGGGGTGAGCCAAGAGACCCAGTACTTC
TRBJ2-7,13,TRBD1,TRBV29-1,once,CSAQGTVSYEQYF,TGCAGCGCCCAAGGGACAGTCTCCTACGAGCAGTACTTC
TRBJ1-1,15,TRBD1,TRBV28,medium-sized,CASSEEGQGDTEAFF,TGTGCCAGCAGCGAAGAAGGACAGGGGGACACTGAAGCTTTCTTT
TRBJ2-5,15,TRBD2,TRBV20-1,.,CSASLHGGATETQYF,TGCAGTGCTAGTTTGCACGGGGGGGCAACTGAGACCCAGTACTTC
TRBJ2-7,16,.,TRBV6-1,.,CASSEARAGPSYEQYF,TGTGCCAGCAGTGAAGCGAGGGCGGGGCCCTCCTACGAGCAGTACTTC
TRBJ2-2,16,TRBD1,TRBV2,.,CASRADRGRGTGELFF,TGTGCCAGCAGGGCCGACAGGGGGCGAGGCACCGGGGAGCTGTTTTTT
TRBJ2-1,15,.,TRBV30,few,CAWRKGVFKGNEQFF,TGTGCCTGGAGAAAAGGGGTGTTTAAGGGGAATGAGCAGTTCTTC
TRBJ2-4,21,TRBD2,TRBV18,.,CASSPFSAIAGVRLDKNIQYF,TGTGCCAGCTCACCTTTCTCTGCTATCGCGGGAGTTCGTCTTGACAAAAACATTCAGTACTTC
TRBJ2-7,14,.,TRBV5-6,medium-sized,CASSQGNGVLEQYF,TGTGCCAGCAGCCAGGGGAATGGAGTGCTCGAGCAGTACTTC
TRBJ2-2,18,.,TRBV11-2,.,CASSPLQGEIMNTGELFF,TGTGCCAGCAGCCCCCTCCAGGGAGAGATTATGAACACCGGGGAGCTGTTTTTT
TRBJ2-1,18,TRBD2,TRBV7-8,many,CASSPGLAGDPIYNEQFF,TGTGCCAGCAGCCCTGGACTAGCGGGGGACCCTATATACAATGAGCAGTTCTTC
TRBJ1-1,14,.,TRBV3-1,.,CASSQETDNTEASF,TGTGCCAGCAGCCAAGAGACGGATAACACTGAAGCTTCCTTT
TRBJ2-3,14,.,TRBV5-1,.,CASSLVDEGADQYF,TGCGCCAGCAGCTTGGTGGACGAGGGAGCAGACCAGTATTTT
TRBJ2-5,17,TRBD2,TRBV7-8,few,CASSLANLREVRETQYF,TGTGCCAGCAGCTTAGCAAATCTTCGGGAGGTTCGAGAGACCCAGTACTTC
TRBJ2-1,17,TRBD2,TRBV4-3,many,CASSPFLGGRAGNEQFF,TGCGCCAGCAGCCCATTTCTCGGCGGGAGGGCGGGCAATGAGCAGTTCTTC
TRBJ2-5,16,.,TRBV5-4,few,CASSSNKDGPSGTQYF,TGTGCCAGCAGCTCAAACAAGGACGGGCCCTCTGGGACCCAGTACTTC
TRBJ2-5,15,.,TRBV5-1,.,CASRGAGSGQETQYF,TGCGCCAGCAGAGGAGCGGGCTCGGGGCAAGAGACCCAGTACTTC
TRBJ2-5,14,.,TRBV11-2,.,CASSLTREVETQYF,TGTGCCAGCAGCTTGACCAGGGAGGTGGAGACCCAGTACTTC
TRBJ1-2,15,.,TRBV19,few,CASSTGQRTNYGYTF,TGTGCCAGTAGTACCGGACAGCGGACTAACTATGGCTACACCTTC
TRBJ1-1,13,.,TRBV2,few,CASSETLNTEAFF,TGTGCCAGCAGCGAGACCCTTAACACTGAAGCTTTCTTT
TRBJ2-1,14,TRBD2,TRBV19,.,CASSRASGYNEQFF,TGTGCCAGTAGTCGGGCTAGCGGATACAATGAGCAGTTCTTC
TRBJ1-2,16,TRBD1,TRBV5-1,few,CASSPGQGAQNYGYTF,TGCGCCAGCAGCCCGGGACAGGGGGCCCAGAACTATGGCTACACCTTC
TRBJ2-2,15,.,TRBV11-2,many,CASGVWGGDTGELFF,TGTGCCAGCGGAGTCTGGGGAGGAGACACCGGGGAGCTGTTTTTT
TRBJ2-1,12,.,TRBV7-2,few,CASSPSRNEQFF,TGTGCCAGCAGCCCCTCACGCAATGAGCAGTTCTTC
TRBJ2-3,13,TRBD1,TRBV5-1,few,CASKTGRADTQYF,TGCGCCAGCAAGACAGGGCGGGCAGATACGCAGTATTTT
TRBJ2-7,15,TRBD1,TRBV6-1,many,CASSPRGTGAYEQYF,TGTGCCAGCAGTCCCCGCGGGACAGGGGCCTACGAGCAGTACTTC
TRBJ2-7,11,.,TRBV7-9,.,CVSSSSYEQYF,TGTGTCAGCAGCAGCTCCTACGAGCAGTACTTC
TRBJ1-1,13,TRBD1,TRBV7-6,few,CASGQGEDTEAFF,TGTGCCAGCGGACAGGGAGAGGACACTGAAGCTTTCTTT
TRBJ1-5,14,TRBD1,TRBV7-8,.,CASSARTGSQPQHF,TGTGCCAGCAGCGCAAGGACAGGCTCGCAGCCCCAGCATTTT
TRBJ2-3,15,TRBD2,TRBV3-1,.,CASRPSGGAVDTQYF,TGTGCCAGCAGACCTAGCGGGGGGGCCGTGGATACGCAGTATTTT
TRBJ2-1,14,.,TRBV7-9,.,CASSPLETNNEQFF,TGTGCCAGCAGCCCGCTTGAGACAAACAATGAGCAGTTCTTC
TRBJ1-1,14,.,TRBV7-9,.,CASSQNAGVTEAFF,TGTGCCAGCAGCCAAAACGCAGGGGTTACTGAAGCTTTCTTT
TRBJ2-1,15,TRBD2,TRBV20-1,few,CSAKSLAGVRSEQFF,TGCAGTGCCAAGTCACTAGCGGGAGTCCGAAGTGAGCAGTTCTTC
TRBJ2-5,14,.,TRBV6-6,few,CASSSRAPMETQYF,TGTGCCAGCAGTTCCAGGGCCCCCATGGAGACCCAGTACTTC